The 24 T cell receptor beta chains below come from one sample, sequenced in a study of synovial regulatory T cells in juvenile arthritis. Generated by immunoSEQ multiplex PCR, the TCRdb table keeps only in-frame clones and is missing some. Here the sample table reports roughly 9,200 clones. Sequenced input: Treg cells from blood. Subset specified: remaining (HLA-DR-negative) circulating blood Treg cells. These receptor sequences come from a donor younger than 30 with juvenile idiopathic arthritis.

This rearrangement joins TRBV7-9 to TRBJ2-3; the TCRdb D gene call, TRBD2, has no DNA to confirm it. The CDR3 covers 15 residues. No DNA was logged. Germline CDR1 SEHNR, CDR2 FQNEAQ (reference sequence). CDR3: CASSSLGLLTDTQYF.

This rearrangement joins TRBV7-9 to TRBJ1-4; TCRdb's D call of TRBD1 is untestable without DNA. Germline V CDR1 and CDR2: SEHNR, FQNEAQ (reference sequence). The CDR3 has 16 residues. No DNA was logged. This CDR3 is CASSLLQGAVNEKLFF.

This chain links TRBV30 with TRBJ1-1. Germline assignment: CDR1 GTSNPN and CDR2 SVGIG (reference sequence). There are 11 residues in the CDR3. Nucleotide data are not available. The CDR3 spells CAWGENTEAFF. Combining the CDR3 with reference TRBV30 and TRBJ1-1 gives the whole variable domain SQTIHQWPATLVQPVGSPLSLECTVEGTSNPNLYWYRQAAGRGLQLLFYSVGIGQISSEVPQNLSASRPQDRQFILSSKKLLLSDSGFYLCAWGENTEAFFGQGTRLTVV.

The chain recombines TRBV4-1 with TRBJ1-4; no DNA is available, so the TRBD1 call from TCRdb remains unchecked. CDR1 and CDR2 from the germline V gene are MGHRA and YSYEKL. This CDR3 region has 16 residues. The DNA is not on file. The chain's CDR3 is CASSPVRQQGDEKLFF.

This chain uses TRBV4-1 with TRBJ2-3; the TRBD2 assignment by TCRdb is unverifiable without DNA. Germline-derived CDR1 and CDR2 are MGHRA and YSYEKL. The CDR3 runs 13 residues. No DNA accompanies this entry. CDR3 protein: CASSPLSADTQYF.

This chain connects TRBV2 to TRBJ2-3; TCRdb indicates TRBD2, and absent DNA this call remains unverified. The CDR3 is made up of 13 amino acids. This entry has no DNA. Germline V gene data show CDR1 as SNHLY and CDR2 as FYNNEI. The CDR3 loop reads CASRSSVTDTQYF.

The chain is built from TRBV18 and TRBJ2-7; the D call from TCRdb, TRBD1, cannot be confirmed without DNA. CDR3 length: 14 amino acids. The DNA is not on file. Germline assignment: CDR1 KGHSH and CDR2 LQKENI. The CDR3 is CASSPGQVSYEQYF.

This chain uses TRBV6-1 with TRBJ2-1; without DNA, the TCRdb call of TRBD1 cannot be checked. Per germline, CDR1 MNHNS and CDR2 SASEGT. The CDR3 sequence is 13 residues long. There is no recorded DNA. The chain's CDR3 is CASSESDNNEQFF.

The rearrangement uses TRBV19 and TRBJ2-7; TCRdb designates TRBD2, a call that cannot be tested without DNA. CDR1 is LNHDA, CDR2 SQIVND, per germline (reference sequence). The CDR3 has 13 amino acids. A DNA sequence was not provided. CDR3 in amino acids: CASPRSGIHEQYF. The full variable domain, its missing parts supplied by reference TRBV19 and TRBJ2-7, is DGGITQSPKYLFRKEGQNVTLSCEQNLNHDAMYWYRQDPGQGLRLIYYSQIVNDFQKGDIAEGYSVSREKKESFPLTVTSAQKNPTAFYLCASPRSGIHEQYFGPGTRLTVT.

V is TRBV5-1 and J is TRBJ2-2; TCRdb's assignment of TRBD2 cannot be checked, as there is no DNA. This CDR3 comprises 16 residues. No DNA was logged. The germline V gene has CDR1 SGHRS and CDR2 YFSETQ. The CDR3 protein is CASSSLAGGITGELFF.

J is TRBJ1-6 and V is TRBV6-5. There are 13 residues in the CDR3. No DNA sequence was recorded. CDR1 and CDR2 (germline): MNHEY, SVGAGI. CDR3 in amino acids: CASSYRDSSPLHF.

CDR3 residues: CATSRDRGYEQYF. The rearrangement joins TRBV15 to TRBJ2-7; the TCRdb call, TRBD2, lacks DNA for checking. The germline CDR1 and CDR2 sequences are LNHNV and YYDKDF (reference sequence). The CDR3 is 13 amino acids. Only the protein is on record.

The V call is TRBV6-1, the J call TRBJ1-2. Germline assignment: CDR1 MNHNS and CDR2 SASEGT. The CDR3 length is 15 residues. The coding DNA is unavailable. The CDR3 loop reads CASRTPGVGGYGYTF.

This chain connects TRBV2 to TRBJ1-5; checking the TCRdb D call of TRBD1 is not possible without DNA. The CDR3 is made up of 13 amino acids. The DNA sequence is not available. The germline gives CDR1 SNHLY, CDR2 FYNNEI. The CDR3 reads CASSVALYQPQHF.

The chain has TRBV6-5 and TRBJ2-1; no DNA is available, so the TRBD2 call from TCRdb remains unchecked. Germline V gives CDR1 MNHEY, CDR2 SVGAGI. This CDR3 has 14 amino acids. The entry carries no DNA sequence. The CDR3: CASRLTSGRGWQFF.

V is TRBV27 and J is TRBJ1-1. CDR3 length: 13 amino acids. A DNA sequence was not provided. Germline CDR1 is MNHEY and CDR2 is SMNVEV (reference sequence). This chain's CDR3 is CASIPRTNTEAFF.

The CDR3 reads CAWSVQTEAFF. The gene calls are TRBV30 and TRBJ1-1; TCRdb reports TRBD1, a call that lacks DNA to check it against. The CDR3 runs 11 residues. DNA is not recorded here. Germline V gene lookup returns CDR1 GTSNPN and CDR2 SVGIG (reference sequence).

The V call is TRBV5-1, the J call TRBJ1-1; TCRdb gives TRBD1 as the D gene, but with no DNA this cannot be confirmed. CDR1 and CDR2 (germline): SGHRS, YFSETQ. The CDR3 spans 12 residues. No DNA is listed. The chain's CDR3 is CASSKDRERAFF.

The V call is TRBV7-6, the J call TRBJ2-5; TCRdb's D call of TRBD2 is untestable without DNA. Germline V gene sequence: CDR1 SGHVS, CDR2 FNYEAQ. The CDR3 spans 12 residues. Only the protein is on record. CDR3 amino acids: CASSLAGETQYF.

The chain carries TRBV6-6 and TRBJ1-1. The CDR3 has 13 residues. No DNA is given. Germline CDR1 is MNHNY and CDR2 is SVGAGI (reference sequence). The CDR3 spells CASRADSNTEAFF.

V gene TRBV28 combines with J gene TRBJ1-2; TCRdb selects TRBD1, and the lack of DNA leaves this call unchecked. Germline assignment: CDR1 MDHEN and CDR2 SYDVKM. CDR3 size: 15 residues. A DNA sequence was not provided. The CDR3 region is CASSPRTVLNYGYTF.

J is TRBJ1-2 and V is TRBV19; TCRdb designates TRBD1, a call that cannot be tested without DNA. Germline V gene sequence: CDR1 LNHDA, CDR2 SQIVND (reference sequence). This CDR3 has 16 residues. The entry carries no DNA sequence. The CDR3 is CASSIDTRQKNYGYTF.

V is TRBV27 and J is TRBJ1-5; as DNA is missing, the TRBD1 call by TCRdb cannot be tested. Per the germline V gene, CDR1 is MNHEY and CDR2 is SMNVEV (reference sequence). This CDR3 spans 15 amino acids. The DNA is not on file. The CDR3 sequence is CASSYRTGRGQPQHF.

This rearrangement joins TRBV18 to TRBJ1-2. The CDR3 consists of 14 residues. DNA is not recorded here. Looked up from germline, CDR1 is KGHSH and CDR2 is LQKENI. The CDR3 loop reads CASSSRTAAGGYTF.